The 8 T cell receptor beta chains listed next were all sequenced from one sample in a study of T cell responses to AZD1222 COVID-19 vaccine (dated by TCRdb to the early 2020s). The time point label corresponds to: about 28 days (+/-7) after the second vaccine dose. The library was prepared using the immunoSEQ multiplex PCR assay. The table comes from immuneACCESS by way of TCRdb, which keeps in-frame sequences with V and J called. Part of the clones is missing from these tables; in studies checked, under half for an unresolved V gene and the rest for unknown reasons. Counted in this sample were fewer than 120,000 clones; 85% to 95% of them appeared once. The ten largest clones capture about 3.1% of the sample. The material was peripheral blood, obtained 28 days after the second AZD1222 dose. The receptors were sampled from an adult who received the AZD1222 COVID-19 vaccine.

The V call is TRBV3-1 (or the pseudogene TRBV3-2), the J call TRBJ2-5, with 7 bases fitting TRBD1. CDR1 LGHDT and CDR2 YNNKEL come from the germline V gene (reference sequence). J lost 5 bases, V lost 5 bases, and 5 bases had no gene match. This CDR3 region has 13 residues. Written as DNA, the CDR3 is TGTGCCAGCAGCGATAGGGGGCGGGAGACCCAGTACTTC. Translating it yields CASSDRGRETQYF.

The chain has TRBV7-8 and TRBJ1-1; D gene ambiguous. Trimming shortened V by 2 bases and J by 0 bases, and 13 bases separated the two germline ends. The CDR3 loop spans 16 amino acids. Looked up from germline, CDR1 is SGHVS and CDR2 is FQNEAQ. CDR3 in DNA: TGTGCCAGCAGCTTACTGGGCCTACTAATGAACACTGAAGCTTTCTTT. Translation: CASSLLGLLMNTEAFF. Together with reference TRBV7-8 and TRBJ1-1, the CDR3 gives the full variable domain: GAGVSQSPRYKVAKRGQDVALRCDPISGHVSLFWYQQALGQGPEFLTYFQNEAQLDKSGLPSDRFFAERPEGSVSTLKIQRTQQEDSAVYLCASSLLGLLMNTEAFFGQGTRLTVV.

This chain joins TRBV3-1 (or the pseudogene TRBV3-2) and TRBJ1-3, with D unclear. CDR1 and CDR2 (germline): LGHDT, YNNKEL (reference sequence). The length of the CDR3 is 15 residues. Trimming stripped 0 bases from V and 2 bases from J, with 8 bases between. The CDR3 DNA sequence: TGTGCCAGCAGCCAAGATTATGGGGCTGGAAACACCATATATTTT. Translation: CASSQDYGAGNTIYF.

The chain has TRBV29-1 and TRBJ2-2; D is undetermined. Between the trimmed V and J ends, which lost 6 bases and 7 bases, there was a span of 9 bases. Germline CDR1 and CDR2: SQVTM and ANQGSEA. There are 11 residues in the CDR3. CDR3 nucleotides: TGCAGCGTCGCCGGCGGCGGGGAGCTGTTTTTT. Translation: CSVAGGGELFF.

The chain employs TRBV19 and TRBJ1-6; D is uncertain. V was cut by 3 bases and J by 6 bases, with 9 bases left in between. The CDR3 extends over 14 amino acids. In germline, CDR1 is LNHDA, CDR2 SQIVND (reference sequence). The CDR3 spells CASSIGAINSPLHF. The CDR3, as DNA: TGTGCCAGTAGTATTGGAGCTATTAATTCACCCCTCCACTTT. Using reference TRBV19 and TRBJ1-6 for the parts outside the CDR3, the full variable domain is DGGITQSPKYLFRKEGQNVTLSCEQNLNHDAMYWYRQDPGQGLRLIYYSQIVNDFQKGDIAEGYSVSREKKESFPLTVTSAQKNPTAFYLCASSIGAINSPLHFGNGTRLTVT.

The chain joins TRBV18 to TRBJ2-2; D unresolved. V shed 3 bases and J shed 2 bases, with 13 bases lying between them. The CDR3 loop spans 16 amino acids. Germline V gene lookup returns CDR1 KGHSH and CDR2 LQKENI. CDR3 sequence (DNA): TGTGCCAGCTCACCTCAGCAGCGAGATAACACCGGGGAGCTGTTTTTT. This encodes CASSPQQRDNTGELFF.

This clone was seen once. The CDR3 reads CASSQVREQFF. The CDR3 nucleotides read TGTGCCAGCAGCCAAGTGCGTGAGCAGTTCTTC. The chain is built from TRBV3-1 (or the pseudogene TRBV3-2) and TRBJ2-1; no definite D call. The CDR3 loop spans 11 amino acids. Germline loops: CDR1 LGHDT, CDR2 YNNKEL (reference sequence). V was pared by 1 base and J by 9 bases, with 4 bases between.

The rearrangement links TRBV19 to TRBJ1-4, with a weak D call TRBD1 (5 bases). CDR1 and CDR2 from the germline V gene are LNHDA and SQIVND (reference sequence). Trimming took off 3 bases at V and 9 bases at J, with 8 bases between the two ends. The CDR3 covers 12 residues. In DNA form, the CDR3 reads TGTGCCAGTAGTATTGGGGGGAAAAAACTGTTTTTT. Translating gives CASSIGGKKLFF.